This T cell receptor beta chain came from a study of identical twins. This clonotype was found many times. TCRdb reprocessed the 5' RACE reads via MiXCR and lists one record per CDR3 protein. Altogether approximately 700,000 distinct CDR3 sequences are present, roughly 6% being singletons, with the ten largest covering around 1.9%. V lost 6 bases and J lost 0, with 6 bases in between. This CDR3 has 12 amino acids. Germline V lookup: CDR1 SQVTM, CDR2 ANQGSEA. Sequencing was carried out using naive T cells sorted from blood. The receptor's source is a man younger than 30 in good health. This chain connects TRBV29-1 to TRBJ2-1; D perhaps matches TRBD2 (5 bases). This CDR3 is CSVGNSYNEQFF. CDR3 bases: TGCAGCGTCGGGAACTCCTACAATGAGCAGTTCTTC.